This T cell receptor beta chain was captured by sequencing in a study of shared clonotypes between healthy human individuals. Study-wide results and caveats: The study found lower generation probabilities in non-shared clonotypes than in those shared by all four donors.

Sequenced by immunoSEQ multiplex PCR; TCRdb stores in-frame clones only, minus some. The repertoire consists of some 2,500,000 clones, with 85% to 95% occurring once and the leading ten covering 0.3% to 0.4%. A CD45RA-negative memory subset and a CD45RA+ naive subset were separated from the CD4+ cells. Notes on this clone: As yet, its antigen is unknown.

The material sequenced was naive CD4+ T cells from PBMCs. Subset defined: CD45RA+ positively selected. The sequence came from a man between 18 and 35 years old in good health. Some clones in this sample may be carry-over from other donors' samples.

Here the CDR3 reads CASMVLDRGYTEAFF. CDR3 DNA: TGTGCCAGCATGGTACTAGACAGGGGGTACACTGAAGCTTTCTTT. V gene TRBV25-1 combines with J gene TRBJ1-1; 9 bases are a match to TRBD1. The CDR3 spans 15 residues. The germline V gene encodes CDR1 MGHDK and CDR2 SYGVNS. J lost 3 bases, V lost 7 bases, and 9 bases had no gene match.